This T cell receptor beta chain comes out of a study of read filtering for tumor transcriptome and immune sequencing. Germline CDR1 and CDR2: MGHRA and YSYEKL. The CDR3 loop spans 11 amino acids. With 1 base removed from V and 8 bases from J, the gap between germline ends came to 5 bases. This clonotype was seen ten or more times. This library used around 0.4 ug RNA and molecular barcoded adaptors spanning alpha/delta and beta/gamma chains. TCRdb re-derived calls from the reads in MiXCR, one entry per CDR3 protein. The sample contains just over 14,000 distinct CDR3 sequences, roughly 21% of which appear only once.

The rearrangement links TRBV4-1 to TRBJ1-2; D call uncertain. The sequence was obtained from a donor aged 40 or older with multiple myeloma. Sequenced: a population of CD138-negative cells sorted from bone marrow. The DNA of the CDR3 is TGCGCCAGCAGCCAAGCGAACGGCTACACCTTC. Translating gives CASSQANGYTF.